This TCR beta chain came from a study of identical twins. Overall study findings and caveats: Twins shared beta out-of-frame sequences in excess, but this excess was weaker.

A universal primer site came from template switching; cDNA carried unique molecular identifiers. TCRdb re-derived calls from the 5' RACE reads in MiXCR, one entry per CDR3 protein. The sample contains hundreds of thousands of distinct CDR3 sequences, around a sixth of which appear only once. The CDR3 is 13 amino acids. Germline-derived CDR1 and CDR2 are DFQATT and SNEGSKA (reference sequence). J lost 2 bases, V lost 3 bases, and 4 bases had no gene match. The sample holds many counts of this clonotype. What it binds is not known. The same data also contributed to another study, on T cells expressing NK-cell markers.

The receptor was derived from a woman in her late teens or twenties in good health. The sample was PBMCs. The J gene is TRBJ2-7, the V gene TRBV20-1; 7 bases line up with TRBD2. The DNA of the CDR3 is TGCAGTGCTAGTTACCGGGGGGCCTACGAGCAGTACTTC. It encodes CSASYRGAYEQYF.